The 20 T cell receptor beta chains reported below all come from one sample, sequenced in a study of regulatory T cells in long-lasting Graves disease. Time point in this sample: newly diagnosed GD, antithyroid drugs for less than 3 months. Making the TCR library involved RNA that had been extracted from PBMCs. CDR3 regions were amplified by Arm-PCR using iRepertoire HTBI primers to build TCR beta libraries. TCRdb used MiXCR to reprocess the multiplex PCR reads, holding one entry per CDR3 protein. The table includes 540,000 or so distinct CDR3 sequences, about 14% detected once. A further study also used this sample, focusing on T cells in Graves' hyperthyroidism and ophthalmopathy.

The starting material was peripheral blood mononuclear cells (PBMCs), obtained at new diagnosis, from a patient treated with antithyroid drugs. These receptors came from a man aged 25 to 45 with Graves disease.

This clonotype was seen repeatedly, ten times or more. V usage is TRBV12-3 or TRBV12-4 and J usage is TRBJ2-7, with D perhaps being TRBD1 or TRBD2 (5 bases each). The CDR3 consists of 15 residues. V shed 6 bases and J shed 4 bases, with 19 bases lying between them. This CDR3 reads CASSLKVPGPYEQYF. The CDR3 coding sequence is TGTGCCAGCAGCCTTAAAGTACCGGGACCATACGAGCAGTACTTC.

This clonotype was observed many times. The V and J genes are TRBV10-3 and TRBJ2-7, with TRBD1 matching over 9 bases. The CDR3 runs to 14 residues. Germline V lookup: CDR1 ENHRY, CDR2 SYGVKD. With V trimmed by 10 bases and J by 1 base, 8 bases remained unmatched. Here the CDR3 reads CATLGTGRSYEQYF. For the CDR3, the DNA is TGTGCCACCCTAGGGACAGGGAGATCCTACGAGCAGTACTTC.

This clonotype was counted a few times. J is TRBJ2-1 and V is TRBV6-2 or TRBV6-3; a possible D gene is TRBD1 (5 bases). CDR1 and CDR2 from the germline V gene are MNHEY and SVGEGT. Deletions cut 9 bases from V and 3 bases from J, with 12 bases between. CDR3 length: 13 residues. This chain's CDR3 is CASQGLFYNEQFF. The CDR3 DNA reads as TGTGCCAGTCAGGGTCTCTTCTACAATGAGCAGTTCTTC.

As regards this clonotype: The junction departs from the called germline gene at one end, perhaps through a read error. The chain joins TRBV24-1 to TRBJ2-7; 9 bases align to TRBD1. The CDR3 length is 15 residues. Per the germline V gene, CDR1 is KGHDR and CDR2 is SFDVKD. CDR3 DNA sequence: TGTACCACCAGTGACCCGGGACAGGGAGCCTACGAGCAGTACTTC. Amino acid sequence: CTTSDPGQGAYEQYF.

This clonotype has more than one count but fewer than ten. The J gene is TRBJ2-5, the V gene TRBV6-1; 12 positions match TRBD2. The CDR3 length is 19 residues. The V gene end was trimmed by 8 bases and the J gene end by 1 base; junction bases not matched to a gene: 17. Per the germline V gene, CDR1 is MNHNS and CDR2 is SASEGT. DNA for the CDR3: TGTGCCAGCCTCCAAGGAAAGGCTAGCGGGAGGGCCGTCCAAGAGACCCAGTACTTC. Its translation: CASLQGKASGRAVQETQYF.

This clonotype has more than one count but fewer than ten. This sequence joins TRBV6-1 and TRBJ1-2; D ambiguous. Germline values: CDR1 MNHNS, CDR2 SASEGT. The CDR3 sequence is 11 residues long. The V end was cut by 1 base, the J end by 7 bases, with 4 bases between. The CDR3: CASSEGFGYTF. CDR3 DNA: TGTGCCAGCAGTGAAGGGTTTGGCTACACCTTC.

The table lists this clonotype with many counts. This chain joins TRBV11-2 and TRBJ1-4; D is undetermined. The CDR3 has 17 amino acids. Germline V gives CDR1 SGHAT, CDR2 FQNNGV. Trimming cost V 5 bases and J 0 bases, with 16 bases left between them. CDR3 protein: CASSLRWRIATNEKLFF. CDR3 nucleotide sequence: TGTGCCAGCAGCCTTCGGTGGCGCATTGCAACTAATGAAAAACTGTTTTTT. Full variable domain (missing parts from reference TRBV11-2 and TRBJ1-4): EAGVAQSPRYKIIEKRQSVAFWCNPISGHATLYWYQQILGQGPKLLIQFQNNGVVDDSQLPKDRFSAERLKGVDSTLKIQPAKLEDSAVYLCASSLRWRIATNEKLFFGSGTQLSVL.

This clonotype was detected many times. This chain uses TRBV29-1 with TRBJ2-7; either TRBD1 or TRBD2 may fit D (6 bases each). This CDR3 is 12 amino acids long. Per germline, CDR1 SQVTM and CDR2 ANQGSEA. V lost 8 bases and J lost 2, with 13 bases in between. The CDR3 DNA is TGCAGCCCCAGGAGGGGGGCCTACGAGCAGTACTTC. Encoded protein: CSPRRGAYEQYF.

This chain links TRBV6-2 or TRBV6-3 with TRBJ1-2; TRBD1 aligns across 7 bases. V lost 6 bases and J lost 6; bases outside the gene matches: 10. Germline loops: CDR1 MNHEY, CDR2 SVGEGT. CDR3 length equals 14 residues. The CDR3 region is CASRPDEGAHGYTF. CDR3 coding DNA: TGTGCCAGCAGACCGGACGAGGGGGCCCATGGCTACACCTTC.

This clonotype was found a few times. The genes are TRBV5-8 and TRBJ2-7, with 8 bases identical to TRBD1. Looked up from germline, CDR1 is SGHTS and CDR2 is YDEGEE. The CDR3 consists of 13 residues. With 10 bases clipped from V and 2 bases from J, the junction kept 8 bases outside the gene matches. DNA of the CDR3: TGTGCCGCCCGGGACAGGCTTACCTACGAGCAGTACTTC. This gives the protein CAARDRLTYEQYF.

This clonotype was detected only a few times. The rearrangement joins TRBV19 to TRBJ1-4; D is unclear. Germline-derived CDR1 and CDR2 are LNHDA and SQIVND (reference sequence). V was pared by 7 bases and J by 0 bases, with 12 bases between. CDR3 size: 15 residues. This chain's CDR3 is CASTRAVATNEKLFF. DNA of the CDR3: TGTGCCAGTACGAGGGCAGTCGCAACTAATGAAAAACTGTTTTTT.

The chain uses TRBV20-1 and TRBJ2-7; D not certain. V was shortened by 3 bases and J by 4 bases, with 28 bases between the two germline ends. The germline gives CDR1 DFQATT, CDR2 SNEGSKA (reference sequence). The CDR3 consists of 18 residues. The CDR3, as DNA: TGCAGTGCTAGTCCTTTCGCTGCGCGCCGATTTAGTAGGTACGAGCAGTACTTC. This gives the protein CSASPFAARRFSRYEQYF.

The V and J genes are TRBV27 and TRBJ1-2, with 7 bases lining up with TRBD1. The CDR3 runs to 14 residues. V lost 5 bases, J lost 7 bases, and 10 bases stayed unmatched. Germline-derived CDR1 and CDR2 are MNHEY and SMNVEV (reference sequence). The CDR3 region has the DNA TGTGCCAGCAGTCAACGCCAGGGGGAGGCTGGCTACACCTTC. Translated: CASSQRQGEAGYTF.

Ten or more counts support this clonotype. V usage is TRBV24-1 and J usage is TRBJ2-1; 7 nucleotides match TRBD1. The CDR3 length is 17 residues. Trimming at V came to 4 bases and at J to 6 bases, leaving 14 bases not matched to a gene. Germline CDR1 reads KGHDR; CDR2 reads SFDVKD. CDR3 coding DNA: TGTGCCACCAGTGACCATGATAACAGGGGTTCAGGCAATGAGCAGTTCTTC. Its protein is CATSDHDNRGSGNEQFF.

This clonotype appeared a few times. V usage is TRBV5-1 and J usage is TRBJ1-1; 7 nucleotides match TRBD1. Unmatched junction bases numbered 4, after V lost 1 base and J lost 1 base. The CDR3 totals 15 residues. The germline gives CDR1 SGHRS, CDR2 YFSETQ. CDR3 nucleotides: TGCGCCAGCAGCTTGAACAGGGGAGGGAACACTGAAGCTTTCTTT. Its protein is CASSLNRGGNTEAFF.

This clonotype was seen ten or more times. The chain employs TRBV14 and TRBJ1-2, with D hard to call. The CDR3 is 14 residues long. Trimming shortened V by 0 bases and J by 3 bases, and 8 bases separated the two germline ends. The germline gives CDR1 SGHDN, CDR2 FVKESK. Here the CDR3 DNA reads TGTGCCAGCAGCCAAGATAACGGGTACTATGGCTACACCTTC. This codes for CASSQDNGYYGYTF.

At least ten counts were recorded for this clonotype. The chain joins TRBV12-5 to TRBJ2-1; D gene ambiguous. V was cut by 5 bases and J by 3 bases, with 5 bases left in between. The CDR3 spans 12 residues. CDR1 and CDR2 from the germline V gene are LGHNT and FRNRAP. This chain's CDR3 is CASGARYNEQFF. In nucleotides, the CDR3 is TGTGCTAGTGGTGCCCGCTACAATGAGCAGTTCTTC.

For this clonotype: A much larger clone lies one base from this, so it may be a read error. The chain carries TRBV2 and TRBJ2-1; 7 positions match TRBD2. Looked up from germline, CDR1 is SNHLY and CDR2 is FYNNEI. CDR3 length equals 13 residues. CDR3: CASGERGDNEQFF. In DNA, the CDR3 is TGTGCCAGCGGTGAACGGGGGGACAATGAGCAGTTCTTC.

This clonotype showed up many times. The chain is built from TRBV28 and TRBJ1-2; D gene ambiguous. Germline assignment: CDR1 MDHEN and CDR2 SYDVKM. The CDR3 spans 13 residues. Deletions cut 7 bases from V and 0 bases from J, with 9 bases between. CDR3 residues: CASTSDTNYGYTF. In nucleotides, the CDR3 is TGTGCCAGCACGTCCGATACTAACTATGGCTACACCTTC.

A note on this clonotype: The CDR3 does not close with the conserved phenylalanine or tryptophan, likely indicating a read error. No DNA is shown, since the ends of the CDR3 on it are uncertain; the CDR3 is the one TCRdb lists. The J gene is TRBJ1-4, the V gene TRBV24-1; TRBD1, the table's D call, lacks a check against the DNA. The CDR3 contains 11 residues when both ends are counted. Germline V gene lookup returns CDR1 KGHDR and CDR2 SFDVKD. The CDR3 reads CATSEPGTGSY.